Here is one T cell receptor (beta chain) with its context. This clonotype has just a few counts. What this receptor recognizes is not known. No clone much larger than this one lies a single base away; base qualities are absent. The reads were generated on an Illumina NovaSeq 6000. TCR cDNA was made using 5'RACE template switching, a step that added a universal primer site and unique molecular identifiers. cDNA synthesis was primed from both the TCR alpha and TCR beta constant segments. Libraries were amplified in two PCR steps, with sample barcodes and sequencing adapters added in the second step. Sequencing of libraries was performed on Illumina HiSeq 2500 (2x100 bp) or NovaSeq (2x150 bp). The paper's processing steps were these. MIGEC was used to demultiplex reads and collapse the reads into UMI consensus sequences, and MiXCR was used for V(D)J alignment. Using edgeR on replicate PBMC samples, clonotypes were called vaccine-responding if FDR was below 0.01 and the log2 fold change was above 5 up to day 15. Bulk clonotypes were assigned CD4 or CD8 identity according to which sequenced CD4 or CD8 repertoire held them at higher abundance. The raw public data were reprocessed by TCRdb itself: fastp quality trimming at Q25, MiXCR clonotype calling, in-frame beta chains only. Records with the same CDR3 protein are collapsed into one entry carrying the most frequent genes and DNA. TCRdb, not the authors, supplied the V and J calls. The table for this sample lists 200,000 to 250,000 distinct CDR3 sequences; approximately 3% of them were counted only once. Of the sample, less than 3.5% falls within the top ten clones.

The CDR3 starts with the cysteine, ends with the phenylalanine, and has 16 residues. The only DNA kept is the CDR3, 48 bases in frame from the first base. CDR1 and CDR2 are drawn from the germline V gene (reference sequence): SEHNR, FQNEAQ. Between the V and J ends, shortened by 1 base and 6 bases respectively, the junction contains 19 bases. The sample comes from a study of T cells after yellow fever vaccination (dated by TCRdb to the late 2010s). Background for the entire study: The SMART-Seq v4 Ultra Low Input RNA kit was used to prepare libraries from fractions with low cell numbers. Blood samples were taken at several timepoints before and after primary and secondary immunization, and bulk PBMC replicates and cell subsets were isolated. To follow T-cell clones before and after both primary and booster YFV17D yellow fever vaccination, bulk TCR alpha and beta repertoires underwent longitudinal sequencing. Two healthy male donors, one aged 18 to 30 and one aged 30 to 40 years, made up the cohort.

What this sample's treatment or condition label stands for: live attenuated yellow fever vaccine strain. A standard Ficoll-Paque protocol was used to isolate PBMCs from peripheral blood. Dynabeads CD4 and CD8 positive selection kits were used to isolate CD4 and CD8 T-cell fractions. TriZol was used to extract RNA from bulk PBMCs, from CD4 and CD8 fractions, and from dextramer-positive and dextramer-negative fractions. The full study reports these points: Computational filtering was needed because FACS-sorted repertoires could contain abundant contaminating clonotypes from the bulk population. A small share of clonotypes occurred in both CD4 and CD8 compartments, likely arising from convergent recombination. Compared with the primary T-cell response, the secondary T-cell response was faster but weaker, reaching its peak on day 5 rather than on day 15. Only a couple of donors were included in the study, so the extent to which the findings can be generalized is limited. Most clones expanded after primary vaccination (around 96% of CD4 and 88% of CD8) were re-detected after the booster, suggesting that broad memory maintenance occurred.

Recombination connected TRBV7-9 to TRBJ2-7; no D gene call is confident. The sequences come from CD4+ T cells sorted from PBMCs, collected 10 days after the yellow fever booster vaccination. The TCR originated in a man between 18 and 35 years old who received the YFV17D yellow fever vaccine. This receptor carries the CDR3 CASSLGAVILFSEQYF. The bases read TGTGCCAGCAGCTTAGGGGCTGTGATCCTGTTCAGCGAGCAGTACTTC.